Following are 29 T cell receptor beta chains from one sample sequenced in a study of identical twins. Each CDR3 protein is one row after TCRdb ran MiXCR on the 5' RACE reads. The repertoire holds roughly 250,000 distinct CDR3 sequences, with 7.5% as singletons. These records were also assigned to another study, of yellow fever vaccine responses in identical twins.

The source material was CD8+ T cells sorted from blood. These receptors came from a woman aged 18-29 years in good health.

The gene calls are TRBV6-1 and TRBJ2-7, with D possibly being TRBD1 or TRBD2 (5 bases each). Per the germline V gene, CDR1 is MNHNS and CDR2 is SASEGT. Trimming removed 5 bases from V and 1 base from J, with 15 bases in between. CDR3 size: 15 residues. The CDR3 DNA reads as TGTGCCAGCAGTCAACCGTGGGACGGATCCTACGAGCAGTACTTC. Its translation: CASSQPWDGSYEQYF.

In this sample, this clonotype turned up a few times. The CDR3 nucleotides are TGTGCCAGCAGCGTAGAACAGGGGTCCGATGAAGCTTTCTTT. It translates to CASSVEQGSDEAFF. The J gene is TRBJ1-1, the V gene TRBV9, with 7 bases that match TRBD1. Germline CDR1 reads SGDLS; CDR2 reads YYNGEE. The V and J ends lost 0 bases and 7 bases, in that order; junction bases with no gene match: 6. The CDR3 loop spans 14 amino acids.

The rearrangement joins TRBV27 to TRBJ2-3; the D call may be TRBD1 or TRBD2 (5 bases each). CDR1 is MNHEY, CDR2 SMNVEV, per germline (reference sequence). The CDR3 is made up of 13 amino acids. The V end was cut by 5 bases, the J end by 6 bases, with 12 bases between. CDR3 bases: TGTGCCAGCAGTCCGGACTGGGGGGATACGCAGTATTTT. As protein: CASSPDWGDTQYF.

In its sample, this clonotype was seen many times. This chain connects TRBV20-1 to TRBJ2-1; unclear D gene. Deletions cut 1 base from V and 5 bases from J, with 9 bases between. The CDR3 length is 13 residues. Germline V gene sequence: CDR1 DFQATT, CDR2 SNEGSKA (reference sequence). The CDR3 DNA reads TGCAGTGCTAGAGTAATAGATAACAATGAGCAGTTCTTC. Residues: CSARVIDNNEQFF.

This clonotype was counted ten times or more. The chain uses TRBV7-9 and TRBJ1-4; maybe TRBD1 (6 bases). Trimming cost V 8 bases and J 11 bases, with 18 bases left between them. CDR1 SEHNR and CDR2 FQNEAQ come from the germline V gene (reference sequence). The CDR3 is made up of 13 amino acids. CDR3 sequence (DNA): TGTGCCAGCCGGGACGGCCAAGGGGGGAAACTGTTTTTT. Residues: CASRDGQGGKLFF.

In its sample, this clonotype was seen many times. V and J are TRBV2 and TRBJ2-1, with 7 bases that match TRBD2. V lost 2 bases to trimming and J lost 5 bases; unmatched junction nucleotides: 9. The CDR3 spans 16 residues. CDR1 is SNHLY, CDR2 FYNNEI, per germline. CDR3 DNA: TGTGCCAGCAGTGAACCCTCGGGGGGACGCAACAATGAGCAGTTCTTC. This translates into CASSEPSGGRNNEQFF.

Written as DNA, the CDR3 is TGTGCCAGCAGCGAAACAGGGGGCCTCGGTCAGCCCCAGCATTTT. Protein sequence: CASSETGGLGQPQHF. V usage is TRBV9 and J usage is TRBJ1-5; 9 bases align to TRBD1. Germline V gene data show CDR1 as SGDLS and CDR2 as YYNGEE. V gave up 3 bases and J gave up 6 bases; unmatched junction bases: 7. The CDR3 runs to 15 residues.

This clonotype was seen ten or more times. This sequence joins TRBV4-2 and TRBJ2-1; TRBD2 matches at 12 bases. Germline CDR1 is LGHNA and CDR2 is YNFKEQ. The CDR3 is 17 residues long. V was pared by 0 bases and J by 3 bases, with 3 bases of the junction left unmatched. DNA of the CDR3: TGTGCCAGCAGCCAAGATCTAGCGGGAGGGATCTACAATGAGCAGTTCTTC. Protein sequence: CASSQDLAGGIYNEQFF.

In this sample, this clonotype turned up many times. The CDR3 here is CASSDPGTTPTDTQYF. CDR3 nucleotides: TGTGCCAGCAGTGATCCGGGGACTACCCCCACAGATACGCAGTATTTT. The chain is built from TRBV2 and TRBJ2-3; TRBD2 agrees at 7 bases. The trim removed 3 bases at V and 2 bases at J, leaving 8 bases unmatched. Germline V gene lookup returns CDR1 SNHLY and CDR2 FYNNEI. The CDR3 covers 16 residues.

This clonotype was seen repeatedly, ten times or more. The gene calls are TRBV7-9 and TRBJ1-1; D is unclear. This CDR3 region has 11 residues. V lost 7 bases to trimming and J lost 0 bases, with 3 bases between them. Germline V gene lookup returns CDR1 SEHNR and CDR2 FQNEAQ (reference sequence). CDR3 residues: CASNMNTEAFF. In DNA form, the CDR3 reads TGTGCCAGCAATATGAACACTGAAGCTTTCTTT. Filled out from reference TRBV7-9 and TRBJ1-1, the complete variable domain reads DTGVSQNPRHKITKRGQNVTFRCDPISEHNRLYWYRQTLGQGPEFLTYFQNEAQLEKSRLLSDRFSAERPKGSFSTLEIQRTEQGDSAMYLCASNMNTEAFFGQGTRLTVV.

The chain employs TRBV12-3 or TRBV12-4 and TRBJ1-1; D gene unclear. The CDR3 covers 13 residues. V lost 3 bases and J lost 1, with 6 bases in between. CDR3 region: CASSFSPNTEAFF. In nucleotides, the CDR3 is TGTGCCAGCAGTTTCTCACCGAACACTGAAGCTTTCTTT.

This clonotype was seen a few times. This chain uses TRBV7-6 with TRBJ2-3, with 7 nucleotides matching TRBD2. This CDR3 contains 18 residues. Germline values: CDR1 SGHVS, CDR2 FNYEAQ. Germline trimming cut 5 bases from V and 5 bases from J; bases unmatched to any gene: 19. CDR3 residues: CASSPPLLGGDLIDTQYF. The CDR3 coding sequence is TGTGCCAGCAGCCCGCCCCTCCTTGGGGGGGACCTCATAGATACGCAGTATTTT.

The CDR3 protein is CASSPPQGAAYNEQFF. Here the CDR3 DNA reads TGCGCCAGCAGCCCACCACAGGGGGCGGCCTACAATGAGCAGTTCTTC. V and J are TRBV5-1 and TRBJ2-1; 9 bases align to TRBD1. V lost 4 bases to trimming and J lost 2 bases; unmatched junction nucleotides: 7. Germline lookup yields CDR1 SGHRS and CDR2 YFSETQ. The CDR3 spans 16 residues.

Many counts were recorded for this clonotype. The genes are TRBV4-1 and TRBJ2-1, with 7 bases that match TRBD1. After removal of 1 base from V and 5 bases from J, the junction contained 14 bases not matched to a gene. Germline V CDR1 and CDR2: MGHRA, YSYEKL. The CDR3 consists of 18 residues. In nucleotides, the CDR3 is TGCGCCAGCAGCCAAGGCCCGGCGACAGGGTCCCTCCACAATGAGCAGTTCTTC. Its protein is CASSQGPATGSLHNEQFF.

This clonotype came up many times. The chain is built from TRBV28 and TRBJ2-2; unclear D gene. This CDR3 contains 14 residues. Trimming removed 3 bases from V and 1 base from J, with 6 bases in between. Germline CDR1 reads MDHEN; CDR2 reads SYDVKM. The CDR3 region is CASSFVGNTGELFF. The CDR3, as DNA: TGTGCCAGCAGTTTTGTGGGGAACACCGGGGAGCTGTTTTTT.

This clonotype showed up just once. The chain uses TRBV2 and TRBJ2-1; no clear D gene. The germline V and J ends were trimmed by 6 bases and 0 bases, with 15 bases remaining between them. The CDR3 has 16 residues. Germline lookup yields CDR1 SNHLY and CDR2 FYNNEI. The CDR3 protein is CASSVTAPSSYNEQFF. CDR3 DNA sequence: TGTGCCAGCAGCGTCACGGCTCCCTCCTCCTACAATGAGCAGTTCTTC. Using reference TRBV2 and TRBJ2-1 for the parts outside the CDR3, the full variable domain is EPEVTQTPSHQVTQMGQEVILRCVPISNHLYFYWYRQILGQKVEFLVSFYNNEISEKSEIFDDQFSVERPDGSNFTLKIRSTKLEDSAMYFCASSVTAPSSYNEQFFGPGTRLTVL.

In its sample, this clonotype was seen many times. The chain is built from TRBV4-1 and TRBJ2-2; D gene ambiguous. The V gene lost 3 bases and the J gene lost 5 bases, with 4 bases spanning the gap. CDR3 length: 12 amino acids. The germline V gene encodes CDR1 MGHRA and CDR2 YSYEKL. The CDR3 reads CASSHPTGELFF. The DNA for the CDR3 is TGCGCCAGCAGCCACCCGACCGGGGAGCTGTTTTTT.

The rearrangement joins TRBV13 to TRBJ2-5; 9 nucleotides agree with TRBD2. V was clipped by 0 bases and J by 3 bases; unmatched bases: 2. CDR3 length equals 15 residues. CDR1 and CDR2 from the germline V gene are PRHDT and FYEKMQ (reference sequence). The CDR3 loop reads CASSLGGGGEETQYF. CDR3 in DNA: TGTGCCAGCAGCTTAGGCGGCGGGGGGGAAGAGACCCAGTACTTC.

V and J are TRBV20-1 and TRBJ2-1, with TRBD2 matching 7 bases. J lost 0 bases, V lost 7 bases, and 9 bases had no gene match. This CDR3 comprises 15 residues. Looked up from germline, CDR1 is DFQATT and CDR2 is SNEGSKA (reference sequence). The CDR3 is CSVPHPGGSYNEQFF. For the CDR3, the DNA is TGCAGTGTTCCCCATCCGGGGGGCTCCTACAATGAGCAGTTCTTC.

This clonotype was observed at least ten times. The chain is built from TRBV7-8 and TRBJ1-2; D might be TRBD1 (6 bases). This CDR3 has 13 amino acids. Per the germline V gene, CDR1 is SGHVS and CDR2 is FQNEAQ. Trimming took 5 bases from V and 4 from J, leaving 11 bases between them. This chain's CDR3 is CASSPQQGYGYTF. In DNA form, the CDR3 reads TGTGCCAGCAGCCCTCAACAGGGCTATGGCTACACCTTC.

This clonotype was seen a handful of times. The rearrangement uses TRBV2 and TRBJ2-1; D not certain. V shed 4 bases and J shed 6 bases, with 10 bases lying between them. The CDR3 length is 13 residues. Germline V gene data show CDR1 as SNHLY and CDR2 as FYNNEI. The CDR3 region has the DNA TGTGCCAGCAGTGGTTCGGGCATCAATGAGCAGTTCTTC. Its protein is CASSGSGINEQFF.

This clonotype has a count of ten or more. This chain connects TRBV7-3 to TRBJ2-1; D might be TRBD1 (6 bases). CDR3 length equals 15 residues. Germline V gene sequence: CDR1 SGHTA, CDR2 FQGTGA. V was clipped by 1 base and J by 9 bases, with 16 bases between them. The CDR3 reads CASSLNNGGTLEQFF. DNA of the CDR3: TGTGCCAGCAGCTTAAATAATGGGGGCACACTTGAGCAGTTCTTC.

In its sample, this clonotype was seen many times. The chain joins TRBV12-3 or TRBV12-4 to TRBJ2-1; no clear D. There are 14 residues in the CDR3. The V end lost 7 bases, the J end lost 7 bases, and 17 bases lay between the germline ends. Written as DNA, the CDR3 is TGTGCCAGCACCAACCGCCCAGAAATTAATGAGCAGTTCTTC. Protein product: CASTNRPEINEQFF.

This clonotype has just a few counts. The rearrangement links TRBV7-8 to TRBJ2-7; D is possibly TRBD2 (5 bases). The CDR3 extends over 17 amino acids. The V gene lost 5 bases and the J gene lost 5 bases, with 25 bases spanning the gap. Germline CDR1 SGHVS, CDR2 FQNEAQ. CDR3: CASSREGGGLSWDEQYV. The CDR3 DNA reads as TGTGCCAGCAGCCGAGAGGGCGGAGGCTTGTCGTGGGACGAGCAGTACGTC.

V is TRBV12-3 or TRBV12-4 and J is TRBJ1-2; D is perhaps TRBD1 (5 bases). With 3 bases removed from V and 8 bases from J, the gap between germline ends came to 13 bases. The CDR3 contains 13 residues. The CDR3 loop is CASSFSRVEGYTF. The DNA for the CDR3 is TGTGCCAGCAGTTTCTCCAGGGTAGAAGGCTACACCTTC.

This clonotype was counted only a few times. The CDR3 DNA follows: TGTGCCAGCAGCTTTAGTGGCCATGAGCAGTTCTTC. Translating it yields CASSFSGHEQFF. The V call is TRBV9, the J call TRBJ2-1, with D hard to call. The CDR3 extends over 12 amino acids. Per the germline V gene, CDR1 is SGDLS and CDR2 is YYNGEE. Trimming took 4 bases from V and 8 from J, leaving 10 bases between them.

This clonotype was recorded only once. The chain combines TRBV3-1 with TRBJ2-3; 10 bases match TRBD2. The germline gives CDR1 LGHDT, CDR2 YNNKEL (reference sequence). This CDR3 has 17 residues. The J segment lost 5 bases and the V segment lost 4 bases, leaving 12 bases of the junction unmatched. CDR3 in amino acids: CASSRAGGPIGEDTQYF. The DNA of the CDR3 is TGTGCCAGCAGCCGAGCGGGAGGGCCGATAGGGGAAGATACGCAGTATTTT.

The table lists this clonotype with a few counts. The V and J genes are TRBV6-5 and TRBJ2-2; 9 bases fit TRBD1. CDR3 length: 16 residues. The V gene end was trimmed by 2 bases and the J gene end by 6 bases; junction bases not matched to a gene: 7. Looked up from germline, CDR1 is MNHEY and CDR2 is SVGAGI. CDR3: CASSYRGQGFPGELFF. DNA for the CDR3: TGTGCCAGCAGTTACCGCGGACAGGGGTTTCCCGGGGAGCTGTTTTTT.

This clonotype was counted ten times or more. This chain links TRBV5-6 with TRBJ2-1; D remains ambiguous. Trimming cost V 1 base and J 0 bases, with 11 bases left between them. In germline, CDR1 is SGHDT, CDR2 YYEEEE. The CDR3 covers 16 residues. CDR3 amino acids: CASSLFITSSYNEQFF. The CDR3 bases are TGTGCCAGCAGCTTGTTTATCACGAGCTCCTACAATGAGCAGTTCTTC.